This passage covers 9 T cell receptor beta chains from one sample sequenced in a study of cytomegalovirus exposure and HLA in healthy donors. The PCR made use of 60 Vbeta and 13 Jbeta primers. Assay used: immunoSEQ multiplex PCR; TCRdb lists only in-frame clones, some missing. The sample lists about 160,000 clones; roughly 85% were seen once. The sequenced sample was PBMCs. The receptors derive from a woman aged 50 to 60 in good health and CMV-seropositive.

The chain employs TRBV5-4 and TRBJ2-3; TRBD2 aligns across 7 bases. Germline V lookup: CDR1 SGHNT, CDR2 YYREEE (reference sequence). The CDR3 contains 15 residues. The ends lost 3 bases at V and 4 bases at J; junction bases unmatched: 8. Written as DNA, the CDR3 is TGTGCCAGCAGCTCGGGCGGGAGAGGCGCAGATACGCAGTATTTT. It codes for CASSSGGRGADTQYF.

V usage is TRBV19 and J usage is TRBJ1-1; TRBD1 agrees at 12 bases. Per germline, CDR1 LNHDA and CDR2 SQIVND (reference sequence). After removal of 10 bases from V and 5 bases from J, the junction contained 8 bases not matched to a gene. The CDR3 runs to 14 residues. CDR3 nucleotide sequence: TGTGCCACGCGGCGGGACAGGGGGCGGACTGAAGCTTTCTTT. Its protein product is CATRRDRGRTEAFF. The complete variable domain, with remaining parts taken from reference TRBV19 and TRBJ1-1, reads DGGITQSPKYLFRKEGQNVTLSCEQNLNHDAMYWYRQDPGQGLRLIYYSQIVNDFQKGDIAEGYSVSREKKESFPLTVTSAQKNPTAFYLCATRRDRGRTEAFFGQGTRLTVV.

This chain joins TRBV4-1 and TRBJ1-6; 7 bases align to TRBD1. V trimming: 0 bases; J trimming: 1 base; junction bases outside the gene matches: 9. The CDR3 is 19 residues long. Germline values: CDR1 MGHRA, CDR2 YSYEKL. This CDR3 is CASSQDSSTGKSYNSPLHF. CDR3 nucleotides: TGCGCCAGCAGCCAAGATTCATCGACAGGGAAATCCTATAATTCACCCCTCCACTTT.

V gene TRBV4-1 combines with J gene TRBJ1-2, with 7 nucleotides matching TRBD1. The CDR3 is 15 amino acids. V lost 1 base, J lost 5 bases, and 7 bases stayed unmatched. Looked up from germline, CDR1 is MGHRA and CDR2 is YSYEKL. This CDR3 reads CASSQVRTGGYGYTF. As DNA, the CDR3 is TGCGCCAGCAGCCAAGTAAGGACAGGAGGTTATGGCTACACCTTC.

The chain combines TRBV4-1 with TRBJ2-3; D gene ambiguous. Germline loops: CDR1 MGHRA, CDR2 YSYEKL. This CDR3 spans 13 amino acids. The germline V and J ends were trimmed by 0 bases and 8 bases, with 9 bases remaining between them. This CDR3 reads CASSQDPSSTQYF. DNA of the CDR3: TGCGCCAGCAGCCAAGATCCATCCAGTACGCAGTATTTT.

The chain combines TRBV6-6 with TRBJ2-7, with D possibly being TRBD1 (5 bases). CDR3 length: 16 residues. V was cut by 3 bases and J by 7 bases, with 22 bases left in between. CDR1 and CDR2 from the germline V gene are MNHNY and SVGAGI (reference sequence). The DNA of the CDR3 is TGTGCCAGCAGTTATCGACCCCCCGGACAAGGGGTGGAGCAGTACTTC. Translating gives CASSYRPPGQGVEQYF.

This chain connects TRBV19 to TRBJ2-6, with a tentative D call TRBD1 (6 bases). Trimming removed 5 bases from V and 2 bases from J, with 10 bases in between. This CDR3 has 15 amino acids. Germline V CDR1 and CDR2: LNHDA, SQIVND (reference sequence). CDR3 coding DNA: TGTGCCAGTAGTCAGACAGGTACTGGGGCCAACGTCCTGACTTTC. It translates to CASSQTGTGANVLTF.

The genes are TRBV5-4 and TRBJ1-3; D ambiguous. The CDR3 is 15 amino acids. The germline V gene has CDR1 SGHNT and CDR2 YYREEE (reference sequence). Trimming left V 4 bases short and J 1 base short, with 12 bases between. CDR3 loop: CASSPPPGSGNTIYF. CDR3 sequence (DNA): TGTGCCAGCAGCCCCCCTCCGGGGTCTGGAAACACCATATATTTT.

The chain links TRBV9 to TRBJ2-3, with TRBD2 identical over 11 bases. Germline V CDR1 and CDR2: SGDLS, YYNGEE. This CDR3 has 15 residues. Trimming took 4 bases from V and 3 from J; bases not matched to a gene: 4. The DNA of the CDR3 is TGTGCCAGCAGCTCATCTAGCGGGGGGACAGATACGCAGTATTTT. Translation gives CASSSSSGGTDTQYF.